Described below is a single T cell receptor (beta chain) sequence and its context. Trimming shortened V by 0 bases and J by 5 bases, and 8 bases separated the two germline ends. Germline values: CDR1 SGHNT, CDR2 YYREEE (reference sequence). This CDR3 has 13 residues. Authors' processing steps: Estimation of nucleated cell counts relied on the amplification of reference gene primers. The repertoire was sequenced with immunoSEQ multiplex PCR; TCRdb's copy has only in-frame clones and lacks some. D and trimming were read from the DNA, whereas the V and J calls and clone size are those reported in that table. The data show approximately 32,000 clones, around 87% seen once. The sample is drawn from a study of blood T cell repertoires in COVID-19. About the study: The United States, Italy and Spain provided the acute and convalescent COVID-19 samples.

The receptor was derived from a man between 60 and 75 years old with active COVID-19. Sequencing was performed on peripheral blood. The chain carries TRBV5-4 and TRBJ2-5; D perhaps matches TRBD2 (6 bases). The CDR3 DNA follows: TGTGCCAGCAGCTTGGTGGAGGGGGAGACCCAGTACTTC. This sequence encodes CASSLVEGETQYF. The full variable domain, rest sourced from reference TRBV5-4 and TRBJ2-5, is ETGVTQSPTHLIKTRGQQVTLRCSSQSGHNTVSWYQQALGQGPQFIFQYYREEENGRGNFPPRFSGLQFPNYSSELNVNALELDDSALYLCASSLVEGETQYFGPGTRLLVL.